The source of this T cell receptor (beta chain) is a study of CXCR3-negative and CXCR3-positive naive CD8 T cells. Whole-study results and caveats: In naive cells, CXCR3-negative and CXCR3-positive subsets had similar TRBV-TRBJ usage; memory cells differed. PBMCs showed partially decreased CXCR3 expression after cryopreservation, and most assays used fresh PBMCs.

UMI-tagged TRB cDNA libraries were built via 5' RACE. TCRdb re-called the 5' RACE reads and catalogs CDR3 proteins one per entry, DNA excluded. The sample has tens of thousands of distinct CDR3 sequences. The germline V gene has CDR1 ENHRY and CDR2 SYGVKD. The CDR3 contains 14 residues. As concerns this clonotype: What it recognizes is unknown.

The chain links TRBV10-3 to TRBJ2-5; TCRdb gives TRBD2 as the D gene, but with no DNA this cannot be confirmed. The sample consisted of memory CD8+ T cells from blood. The origin of this receptor is a human donor in good health. Some clones in this sample may be carry-over from other donors' samples. The CDR3 protein is CAISRGGEMETQYF.